The 2 T cell receptor beta chains listed next were all sequenced from one sample in a study of cytomegalovirus exposure and HLA in healthy donors. The PCR had 60 Vbeta and 13 Jbeta primers. Using immunoSEQ multiplex PCR, the repertoire was profiled, and TCRdb retains in-frame clones only, with some absent. Of approximately 150,000 clones in the sample, 78% were seen once. Sequenced: PBMCs. The source is a woman aged 50 to 60 in good health and CMV-seropositive.

The rearrangement links TRBV30 to TRBJ1-1; 9 nucleotides align to TRBD1. Germline CDR1 and CDR2: GTSNPN and SVGIG (reference sequence). This CDR3 contains 11 residues. The V and J ends lost 7 bases and 11 bases, in that order; junction bases with no gene match: 8. CDR3 loop: CAFTGGPRAFF. The DNA for the CDR3 is TGTGCCTTCACAGGGGGCCCCCGGGCTTTCTTT.

The chain employs TRBV7-3 and TRBJ1-1; 8 bases match TRBD1. Trimming at V came to 4 bases and at J to 7 bases, leaving 5 bases not matched to a gene. Per germline, CDR1 SGHTA and CDR2 FQGTGA. This CDR3 has 13 amino acids. The CDR3 is CASSSGGSGEAFF. In nucleotides, the CDR3 is TGTGCCAGCAGCTCAGGGGGCTCGGGTGAAGCTTTCTTT.